What follows describes a single T cell receptor (beta chain). This sample stems from a study of blood T cell repertoires in COVID-19. Across the study: Whether acute or convalescent, the COVID-19 samples came from the United States, Italy and Spain. PBMCs, B-cell-depleted T cells, or T cells were the source of the cDNA or gDNA that made up the material.

Germline V lookup: CDR1 SGHAT, CDR2 FQDESV (reference sequence). The CDR3 covers 14 residues. The J segment lost 8 bases and the V segment lost 5 bases, leaving 6 bases of the junction unmatched. Participants had their cohort set by participant-reported clinical history. Only in-frame clones appear in the TCRdb table, and some are missing; sequencing was by immunoSEQ multiplex PCR. The sample consists of tens of thousands of clones, around 80% of them appearing once. The sample was PBMCs or T cells enriched from blood (not recorded which). The source of this sequence is a woman aged 45 to 65 with acute COVID-19. The chain has TRBV11-1 and TRBJ1-4, with 9 bases identical to TRBD1. DNA of the CDR3: TGTGCCAGCAGCAAGGGACAGGGACGAGAAAAACTGTTTTTT. This encodes CASSKGQGREKLFF.